This entry concerns a single T cell receptor (beta chain). Its antigen is still unknown. The data are from a study of cytomegalovirus exposure and HLA in healthy donors. Study background: T cells numbering around 190 million yielded 90 million to 140 million unique TCR beta sequences in an earlier analysis. Points from the study as a whole: A later analysis appeared to link common viral pathogens to several of the most significant clusters. For most subjects, TCR beta sequences were reported to predict HLA-A and HLA-B alleles with accuracy. A few V segments could not be told apart, such as TRBV6-2 and TRBV6-3, and were left out.

The PCR made use of 60 Vbeta and 13 Jbeta primers. The protocol was immunoSEQ multiplex PCR, while the TCRdb copy is restricted to in-frame clones and leaves out a portion. The sample has 130,000 to 150,000 clones, roughly three quarters seen once; the top ten hold under 5.5%. CDR3 length: 17 residues. The junction had 11 bases not matched to a gene; V was cut back by 3 bases and J by 2 bases. Germline CDR1 and CDR2: SGDLS and YYNGEE. V usage is TRBV9 and J usage is TRBJ2-7, with TRBD2 identical over 10 bases. This TCR derives from a woman aged 45-65 years in good health and CMV-seronegative. Sequenced input: PBMCs. This CDR3 is CASSARSSLAGTYEQYF. The CDR3 DNA reads TGTGCCAGCAGCGCCCGTTCCTCACTAGCGGGAACCTACGAGCAGTACTTC.